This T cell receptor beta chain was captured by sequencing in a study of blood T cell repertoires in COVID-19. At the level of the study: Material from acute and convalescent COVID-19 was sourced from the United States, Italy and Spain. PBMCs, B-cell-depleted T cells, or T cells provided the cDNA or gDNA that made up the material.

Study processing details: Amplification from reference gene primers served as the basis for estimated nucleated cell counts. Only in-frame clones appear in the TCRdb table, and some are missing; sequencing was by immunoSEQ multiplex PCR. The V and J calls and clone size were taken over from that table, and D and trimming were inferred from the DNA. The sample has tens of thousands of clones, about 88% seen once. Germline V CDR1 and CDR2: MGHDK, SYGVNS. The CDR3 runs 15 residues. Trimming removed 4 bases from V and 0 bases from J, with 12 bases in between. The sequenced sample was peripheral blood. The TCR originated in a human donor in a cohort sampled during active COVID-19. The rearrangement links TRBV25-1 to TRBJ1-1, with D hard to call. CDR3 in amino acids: CASSGRVYMNTEAFF. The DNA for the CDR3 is TGTGCCAGCAGTGGCCGGGTATACATGAACACTGAAGCTTTCTTT.